This note documents a single T cell receptor (beta chain) sequence. The sample belongs to a study of T cell changes during pregnancy in multiple sclerosis. Profiled with immunoSEQ multiplex PCR; TCRdb holds only in-frame clones, not every one. The table lists fewer than 90,000 clones, 90% to 95% of them singletons, with under 1.5% in the top ten. From germline, CDR1 is MNHNS and CDR2 SASEGT. CDR3 length: 14 amino acids. Trimming took 4 bases from V and 3 from J; bases not matched to a gene: 4. This clonotype was sampled from a female donor in good health, enrolled as a control in a pregnancy study. Here the sequenced sample was peripheral blood, taken in the third trimester of pregnancy. This chain uses TRBV6-1 with TRBJ2-5, with 8 bases lining up with TRBD1. The CDR3 reads CASSGQGTEETQYF. The CDR3, as DNA: TGTGCCAGCAGTGGACAGGGGACAGAAGAGACCCAGTACTTC.